This is a list of T cell receptor beta chains from one sample in a study of blood T cells in healthy people across ages. TCRdb redid the calling of the 5' RACE reads with MiXCR, one entry per CDR3 protein. Of approximately 800,000 distinct CDR3 sequences listed, 46% are singletons. The sequenced sample was blood. The receptors here all came from an elderly man in good health. Each CDR3 is given without its conserved first and last residue. A D gene is named only where the DNA matches it firmly.

v_gene: TRBV9
d_gene: -
j_gene: TRBJ2-3
CDR3aa: ASSTTSFSTDTQY

v_gene: TRBV5-1
d_gene: -
j_gene: TRBJ2-3
CDR3aa: ASSLAVTGRGDTQY

v_gene: TRBV12-3/TRBV12-4
d_gene: -
j_gene: TRBJ2-5
CDR3aa: ASSPYRRTGRETQY

v_gene: TRBV9
d_gene: -
j_gene: TRBJ2-1
CDR3aa: ASSTGIAAYNEQF

v_gene: TRBV20-1
d_gene: TRBD2
j_gene: TRBJ2-1
CDR3aa: SAVAGGRDEQF

v_gene: TRBV11-3
d_gene: -
j_gene: TRBJ2-1
CDR3aa: ASSPFTGSNEQF

v_gene: TRBV20-1
d_gene: -
j_gene: TRBJ2-6
CDR3aa: SAKQGVGANVLT

v_gene: TRBV7-2
d_gene: TRBD2
j_gene: TRBJ2-5
CDR3aa: ASSLVGREYYGQY

v_gene: TRBV10-3
d_gene: -
j_gene: TRBJ2-6
CDR3aa: AISELGLVAGSSGANVLT

v_gene: TRBV7-2
d_gene: TRBD2
j_gene: TRBJ2-4
CDR3aa: ASSLRASGVTGNIQY

v_gene: TRBV6-1
d_gene: -
j_gene: TRBJ1-6
CDR3aa: ASSPPLYNSPLH

v_gene: TRBV20-1
d_gene: TRBD2
j_gene: TRBJ2-1
CDR3aa: SARGSGTLYEQF

v_gene: TRBV18
d_gene: -
j_gene: TRBJ2-3
CDR3aa: ASSPRSRGDTDTQY

v_gene: TRBV20-1
d_gene: -
j_gene: TRBJ2-7
CDR3aa: SVPHSSYSYEQY